This T cell receptor beta chain is drawn from a study of graft-versus-host responses after intestinal transplantation. The germline V gene encodes CDR1 SGHVS and CDR2 FNYEAQ. V dropped 5 bases and J dropped 3; count of bases not matched to a gene: 14. This CDR3 region has 17 residues. Each mixed lymphocyte reaction held around 200,000 CFSE-labeled responders and around 200,000 irradiated violet-dye-labeled stimulators. Profiling relied on immunoSEQ multiplex PCR, and the TCRdb table lists in-frame clones only, not all of them. The sample records about 11,000 clones, around 32% being singletons. The receptor was derived from a human patient who was an organ donor for intestinal transplantation. V gene TRBV7-6 combines with J gene TRBJ2-7, with 9 bases identical to TRBD1. The material sequenced was alloreactive CD4+ T cells from a mixed lymphocyte reaction culture, taken before transplantation. Described subset: CFSE-low proliferating T cells sorted from roughly six-day pre-transplant mixed lymphocyte reaction (GvH or HvG direction). CDR3 loop: CASSPYPTRDRDYEQYF. CDR3 nucleotides: TGTGCCAGCAGCCCCTATCCGACCCGGGACAGGGACTACGAGCAGTACTTC.